Shown below are 31 T cell receptor beta chains from a single sample sequenced in a study of blood T cell repertoires in COVID-19. Libraries were prepared by immunoSEQ multiplex PCR; TCRdb keeps only in-frame clonotypes and omits some of them. The data show about 440,000 clones, with 88% seen just once and around 13% held by the top ten. The specimen was peripheral blood. Every receptor here comes from a woman aged 50 to 60 with COVID-19, enrolled during active disease.

The genes are TRBV11-2 and TRBJ2-3; weak D call: TRBD2 (6 bases). Per the germline V gene, CDR1 is SGHAT and CDR2 is FQNNGV. The CDR3 runs 14 residues. Trimming pared 3 bases from V and 6 bases from J, leaving 13 bases between. The CDR3 region is CASSFLQRGDTQYF. The CDR3 DNA sequence: TGTGCCAGCAGCTTCCTTCAACGGGGGGATACGCAGTATTTT.

The rearrangement joins TRBV4-2 to TRBJ2-2; 9 bases map to TRBD2. Trimming cost V 3 bases and J 5 bases; bases outside gene matches: 7. The V gene's germline CDR1 is LGHNA and CDR2 YNFKEQ. The CDR3 is made up of 16 amino acids. CDR3: CASSQVLAGQTGELFF. The CDR3 DNA reads as TGTGCCAGCAGCCAGGTACTAGCGGGTCAGACCGGGGAGCTGTTTTTT.

The chain links TRBV11-1 to TRBJ2-3; 8 nucleotides agree with TRBD2. This CDR3 comprises 14 residues. Germline V gives CDR1 SGHAT, CDR2 FQDESV (reference sequence). V lost 5 bases, J lost 1 base, and 2 bases stayed unmatched. The CDR3 region has the DNA TGTGCCAGCAGCAATAGCGGGGGCACAGATACGCAGTATTTT. Encoded protein: CASSNSGGTDTQYF.

The chain is built from TRBV24-1 and TRBJ1-2, with D unresolved. V was shortened by 4 bases and J by 8 bases, with 10 bases between the two germline ends. The CDR3 runs to 12 residues. The germline CDR1 and CDR2 sequences are KGHDR and SFDVKD. In DNA, the CDR3 is TGTGCCACCAGTGAAGCGCCGGGGGGCTACACCTTC. It specifies CATSEAPGGYTF.

CDR3: CASSLTRGGRSTGELFF. In nucleotides, the CDR3 is TGTGCCAGCAGCTTAACCCGGGGGGGGCGCAGCACCGGGGAGCTGTTTTTT. This chain links TRBV11-2 with TRBJ2-2; 8 bases match TRBD2. The junction had 9 bases not matched to a gene; V was cut back by 2 bases and J by 4 bases. The germline gives CDR1 SGHAT, CDR2 FQNNGV. This CDR3 is built from 17 residues.

This clone was seen only once. At the DNA level, this CDR3 is encoded by other sequences in the same sample as well. The gene calls are TRBV10-3 and TRBJ1-1; D might be TRBD1 (5 bases). In germline, CDR1 is ENHRY, CDR2 SYGVKD. V was shortened by 3 bases and J by 5 bases, with 10 bases between the two germline ends. CDR3 length: 13 amino acids. CDR3: CAISEREGTEAFF. The CDR3 nucleotides are TGTGCCATCAGTGAAAGGGAGGGGACTGAAGCTTTCTTT.

The chain joins TRBV29-1 to TRBJ1-4, with D maybe TRBD1 (6 bases). This CDR3 comprises 12 residues. Trimming removed 4 bases at V and 5 bases at J, with 8 bases between. The germline CDR1 and CDR2 sequences are SQVTM and ANQGSEA. CDR3 nucleotide sequence: TGCAGCGTTGCGACAGGCAATGAAAAACTGTTTTTT. It yields the protein CSVATGNEKLFF.

V is TRBV2 and J is TRBJ1-4; 9 bases align to TRBD1. Germline lookup yields CDR1 SNHLY and CDR2 FYNNEI. The CDR3 is 16 amino acids. V was pared by 5 bases and J by 6 bases, with 10 bases of the junction left unmatched. The CDR3 sequence: CASSLHPTGGDEKLFF. CDR3 bases: TGTGCCAGCAGTCTACACCCGACAGGGGGAGATGAAAAACTGTTTTTT.

The V call is TRBV5-4, the J call TRBJ1-2; 8 bases are a match to TRBD1. Germline V gives CDR1 SGHNT, CDR2 YYREEE (reference sequence). The V and J ends lost 4 bases and 5 bases, in that order; junction bases with no gene match: 7. The CDR3 spans 14 residues. The chain's CDR3 is CASSLDRGGYGYTF. The CDR3 region has the DNA TGTGCCAGCAGCCTAGACAGGGGAGGTTATGGCTACACCTTC.

This chain uses TRBV7-2 with TRBJ1-1; D possibly corresponds to TRBD1 (5 bases). Trimming cost V 3 bases and J 11 bases, with 13 bases left between them. The CDR3 sequence is 12 residues long. CDR1 and CDR2 (germline): SGHTA, FQGNSA. CDR3 sequence: CASSFSGPGAFF. DNA of the CDR3: TGTGCCAGCAGCTTTTCAGGGCCCGGGGCTTTCTTT.

J is TRBJ1-2 and V is TRBV28; D may be TRBD1 (6 bases). V lost 6 bases and J 2 bases, leaving 13 bases between the germline ends. Germline CDR1 and CDR2: MDHEN and SYDVKM. This CDR3 comprises 14 residues. CDR3 bases: TGTGCCAGCAGAGGAGGGGGGGCAAACTATGGCTACACCTTC. Encoded protein: CASRGGGANYGYTF.

Concerning this clone itself: This sample includes further DNA sequences coding for the same CDR3. The rearrangement uses TRBV3-1 (or the pseudogene TRBV3-2) and TRBJ1-1; D gene uncertain. The CDR3 is made up of 13 amino acids. Germline values: CDR1 LGHDT, CDR2 YNNKEL (reference sequence). V lost 4 bases and J lost 4, with 10 bases in between. CDR3 bases: TGTGCCAGCAGCCCCGGGAGAGGCACTGAAGCTTTCTTT. Its protein is CASSPGRGTEAFF.

The rearrangement links TRBV9 to TRBJ1-5, with D maybe TRBD1 (6 bases). The CDR3 is 14 residues long. Trimming shortened V by 3 bases and J by 3 bases, and 10 bases separated the two germline ends. Germline V gene lookup returns CDR1 SGDLS and CDR2 YYNGEE. CDR3 sequence: CASSGTASNQPQHF. CDR3 DNA sequence: TGTGCCAGCAGCGGGACAGCTTCCAATCAGCCCCAGCATTTT.

CDR3 loop: CASSLSIRGEKLFF. The CDR3 DNA reads TGTGCCAGTAGTCTCTCCATCCGGGGGGAAAAACTGTTTTTT. The rearrangement uses TRBV19 and TRBJ1-4, with TRBD1 as a possible D gene (5 bases). Germline-derived CDR1 and CDR2 are LNHDA and SQIVND (reference sequence). The CDR3 runs to 14 residues. Trimming removed 5 bases from V and 8 bases from J, with 15 bases in between.

This sequence joins TRBV21-1 and TRBJ2-5; the D segment call TRBD2 is taken from the table without a DNA check. TRBV21-1 is a known pseudogene. CDR3 length: 16 amino acids. The DNA for the CDR3 is TGTGCCAGCAGCAGACGGGGGTGTGATAGAGAGGAGACCCAGTACTTC. The encoded protein is CASSRRGCDREETQYF.

The chain employs TRBV6-4 and TRBJ2-3; D is possibly TRBD2 (5 bases). V lost 8 bases and J 2 bases, leaving 14 bases between the germline ends. This CDR3 spans 14 amino acids. CDR1 is MRHNA and CDR2 is SNTAGT in the germline V gene. The chain's CDR3 is CASRLAGDTDTQYF. As DNA, the CDR3 is TGTGCCAGCCGACTCGCCGGGGACACAGATACGCAGTATTTT.

This sequence joins TRBV7-3 and TRBJ2-1; 7 nucleotides line up with TRBD2. The V gene end was trimmed by 2 bases and the J gene end by 9 bases; junction bases not matched to a gene: 4. This CDR3 has 13 residues. Germline V lookup: CDR1 SGHTA, CDR2 FQGTGA. CDR3 protein: CASSLSGGGEQFF. The CDR3 DNA is TGTGCCAGCAGCTTATCAGGCGGGGGTGAGCAGTTCTTC.

The V gene is TRBV29-1, the J gene TRBJ1-5; D gene ambiguous. V was shortened by 6 bases and J by 4 bases, with 10 bases between the two germline ends. The CDR3 has 12 residues. Germline V gene data show CDR1 as SQVTM and CDR2 as ANQGSEA. The CDR3 nucleotides are TGCAGCGTCGGCGGGGTGAATCAGCCCCAGCATTTT. This translates into CSVGGVNQPQHF.

The genes are TRBV5-8 and TRBJ2-6; D not certain. The ends were cut back, 1 base at V and 1 base at J, with 6 bases in the middle. The CDR3 covers 15 residues. CDR1 is SGHTS, CDR2 YDEGEE, per germline. CDR3 coding DNA: TGTGCCAGCAGCTTGTATCGTTCTGGGGCCAACGTCCTGACTTTC. Its translation: CASSLYRSGANVLTF.

V gene TRBV19 combines with J gene TRBJ1-2, with D possibly TRBD1 on 6 matching bases. The germline V and J ends were trimmed by 1 base and 6 bases, with 9 bases remaining between them. This CDR3 is built from 13 residues. The germline V gene encodes CDR1 LNHDA and CDR2 SQIVND (reference sequence). The CDR3: CASSIARTDGYTF. The DNA of the CDR3 is TGTGCCAGTAGTATAGCCCGGACAGATGGCTACACCTTC.

The chain is built from TRBV23-1 and TRBJ2-7; D not certain. TRBV23-1 falls under the ORF class, with uncertain function. V shed 0 bases and J shed 9 bases, with 18 bases lying between them. This CDR3 spans 15 amino acids. CDR3 sequence: CASSQSCQATPSQYF. CDR3 DNA sequence: TGCGCCAGCAGTCAATCTTGCCAGGCGACCCCTTCGCAGTACTTC.

The rearrangement links TRBV19 to TRBJ2-7; 10 bases line up with TRBD1. The CDR3 sequence is 17 residues long. V was clipped by 7 bases and J by 2 bases; unmatched bases: 14. Germline CDR1 LNHDA, CDR2 SQIVND (reference sequence). CDR3 region: CASMDATEGQGTYEQYF. CDR3 sequence (DNA): TGTGCCAGTATGGACGCGACAGAGGGACAGGGGACCTACGAGCAGTACTTC.

CDR3 sequence reads: CASSSQENTEAFF. CDR3 nucleotides: TGTGCCAGCAGCTCCCAGGAGAACACTGAAGCTTTCTTT. The chain links TRBV11-2 to TRBJ1-1; the D is unclear. The V and J ends lost 4 bases and 1 base respectively, with 7 bases between them. The germline gives CDR1 SGHAT, CDR2 FQNNGV. This CDR3 contains 13 residues.

This clone occurred once. The chain couples TRBV6-5 to TRBJ2-7; perhaps TRBD1 as D (5 bases). The CDR3 spans 14 residues. The V end was cut by 0 bases, the J end by 2 bases, with 8 bases between. Germline CDR1 is MNHEY and CDR2 is SVGAGI. The CDR3 protein is CASSYSQGTYEQYF. In nucleotides, the CDR3 is TGTGCCAGCAGTTACTCGCAGGGAACCTACGAGCAGTACTTC.

The CDR3 loop is CASSHTPPGLGSTDTQYF. Written as DNA, the CDR3 is TGTGCCAGCAGTCATACCCCTCCAGGACTAGGGAGCACAGATACGCAGTATTTT. V gene TRBV27 combines with J gene TRBJ2-3; 7 bases align to TRBD2. CDR3 length: 18 amino acids. The V and J ends lost 5 bases and 0 bases, in that order; junction bases with no gene match: 14. Per germline, CDR1 MNHEY and CDR2 SMNVEV (reference sequence).

The V gene is TRBV9, the J gene TRBJ1-1; D may be TRBD1 (5 bases). The germline V and J ends were trimmed by 3 bases and 5 bases, with 17 bases remaining between them. The CDR3 totals 15 residues. Germline V CDR1 and CDR2: SGDLS, YYNGEE. CDR3 sequence (DNA): TGTGCCAGCAGCGAACACGGGGGTGACGGAACTGAAGCTTTCTTT. This gives the protein CASSEHGGDGTEAFF.

This clone was seen just once. The chain has TRBV3-1 (or the pseudogene TRBV3-2) and TRBJ1-1; D is perhaps TRBD1 (5 bases). The CDR3 is 11 residues long. Germline loops: CDR1 LGHDT, CDR2 YNNKEL (reference sequence). Between the trimmed V and J ends, which lost 8 bases and 9 bases, there was a span of 13 bases. The CDR3 spells CASRGESQAFF. Written as DNA, the CDR3 is TGTGCCAGCCGGGGGGAGTCCCAAGCTTTCTTT.

The chain carries TRBV30 and TRBJ1-2; 8 bases are shared with TRBD1. The V gene end was trimmed by 4 bases and the J gene end by 6 bases; junction bases not matched to a gene: 10. This CDR3 comprises 14 residues. CDR1 and CDR2 from the germline V gene are GTSNPN and SVGIG (reference sequence). The CDR3, as DNA: TGTGCCTGGACCGACAGGGGCGATACGGATGGCTACACCTTC. It is translated as CAWTDRGDTDGYTF.

Concerning this clone: The sample contains more than one DNA sequence encoding this CDR3. The rearrangement links TRBV19 to TRBJ1-2; 9 bases are a match to TRBD1. The CDR3 consists of 14 residues. The ends lost 4 bases at V and 0 bases at J; junction bases unmatched: 0. Germline V lookup: CDR1 LNHDA, CDR2 SQIVND (reference sequence). CDR3 residues: CASSRQGANYGYTF. CDR3 sequence (DNA): TGTGCCAGTAGTAGACAGGGGGCTAACTATGGCTACACCTTC.

This clone was observed many times. V gene TRBV4-1 combines with J gene TRBJ2-7; D possibly corresponds to TRBD2 (6 bases). The ends were cut back, 1 base at V and 0 bases at J, with 13 bases in the middle. The CDR3 loop spans 16 amino acids. CDR1 and CDR2 (germline): MGHRA, YSYEKL. The CDR3 nucleotides read TGCGCCAGCAGCCAAGTGGGCCGGGGGAACTCCTACGAGCAGTACTTC. It is translated as CASSQVGRGNSYEQYF.

The gene calls are TRBV2 and TRBJ1-2; tentative D call: TRBD1 (5 bases). V lost 8 bases to trimming and J lost 7 bases, with 11 bases between them. Germline CDR1 reads SNHLY; CDR2 reads FYNNEI. The CDR3 totals 11 residues. This CDR3 is CASLKGLGYTF. The DNA of the CDR3 is TGTGCCAGCCTAAAGGGGCTTGGCTACACCTTC.